This T cell receptor (beta chain) was sequenced during a study of blood T cell repertoires in COVID-19. CDR3 length: 12 residues. The V gene's germline CDR1 is MNHNY and CDR2 SVGAGI (reference sequence). Trimming cost V 8 bases and J 1 base, with 6 bases left between them. Authors' analysis steps: Estimation of nucleated cell counts was performed using reference gene primer amplification. TCRdb keeps only in-frame clones here, not all; method: immunoSEQ multiplex PCR. V and J calls and clone size are those listed in that table; D and trimming were worked out from the DNA. The profile shows 60,000 or so clones, around 87% of them singletons.

The chain couples TRBV6-6 to TRBJ2-1, with D hard to call. Sequencing was performed on peripheral blood. This receptor was identified in a man aged 60 to 75 with active COVID-19. In DNA form, the CDR3 reads TGTGCCAGCGGGCGATCCTACAATGAGCAGTTCTTC. The encoded protein is CASGRSYNEQFF.